The rows below give T cell receptor beta chains drawn from one sample of a study of T-cell reconstitution after alpha-beta-depleted transplantation in children. Each CDR3 protein gets one entry after TCRdb re-called the PCR reads with MiXCR. The sample contains 670,000 or so distinct CDR3 sequences, around 13% of which appear only once. The sample in question was PBMCs, obtained before TCRalphabeta/CD19-depleted stem cell transplant. These receptors were obtained from a girl aged 2 to 9 with congenital amegakaryocytic thrombocytopenia, due to receive a stem cell transplant. Both conserved end residues are part of each CDR3. Each record gives: V gene, J gene, D gene, clone size, CDR3 protein, CDR3 DNA. D genes are given only for firm matches. The listing skips clone size in some rows; elsewhere it reads once, few, many or a size class.

TRBV20-1	TRBJ2-7	-	-	CSASMGLLQGEQYF	TGCAGTGCTAGTATGGGACTTCTACAGGGCGAGCAGTACTTC
TRBV6-5	TRBJ1-2	-	many	CASSYSKGGGYGYTF	TGTGCCAGCAGTTACTCGAAGGGGGGCGGCTATGGCTACACCTTC
TRBV4-2	TRBJ2-2	-	once	CAMSPGLPGELFF	TGTGCCATGAGCCCCGGGCTCCCCGGGGAGCTGTTTTTT
TRBV4-2	TRBJ1-5	-	many	CASSQERFQPQHF	TGTGCCAGCAGCCAAGAGAGGTTTCAGCCCCAGCATTTT
TRBV7-8	TRBJ2-7	-	many	CASSSPGGIVSSYEQYF	TGTGCCAGCAGCTCCCCTGGCGGGATCGTCTCTTCCTACGAGCAGTACTTC
TRBV5-1	TRBJ2-7	-	many	CASSLEQRDEQYF	TGCGCCAGCAGCTTGGAACAGCGGGACGAGCAGTACTTC
TRBV6-1	TRBJ2-5	-	many	CASSRSANGVETQYF	TGTGCCAGCAGTCGGAGCGCCAACGGGGTGGAGACCCAGTACTTC
TRBV14	TRBJ2-1	-	few	CASSGGGHDEQFF	TGTGCCAGCAGCGGTGGGGGGCACGATGAGCAGTTCTTC
TRBV27	TRBJ2-7	TRBD2	many	CASSLWGGYEQYF	TGTGCCAGCAGTTTATGGGGGGGCTACGAGCAGTACTTC
TRBV7-6	TRBJ1-3	TRBD1	many	CASSLRRTGSGNTIYF	TGTGCCAGCAGCTTACGAAGGACAGGGAGTGGAAACACCATATATTTT
TRBV10-3	TRBJ1-2	-	many	CAITAGEVNYGYTF	TGTGCCATCACTGCAGGCGAAGTAAACTATGGCTACACCTTC
TRBV10-2	TRBJ2-3	-	many	CASEGADPDTQYF	TGCGCCAGCGAAGGAGCAGATCCAGATACGCAGTATTTT
TRBV6-5	TRBJ2-7	TRBD2	many	CASSLIRGGAGVDEQYF	TGTGCCAGCAGTTTAATTAGAGGTGGAGCGGGAGTAGACGAGCAGTACTTC
TRBV28	TRBJ1-5	-	-	CASSFGGSSNQPQHF	TGTGCCAGCAGTTTCGGAGGGAGTAGCAATCAGCCCCAGCATTTT
TRBV6-2/TRBV6-3	TRBJ2-4	TRBD2	-	CASSPRREGDIQYF	TGTGCCAGCAGCCCGCGCAGGGAGGGTGACATTCAGTACTTC
TRBV5-8	TRBJ2-1	TRBD2	many	CASSRGLAGEDEQFF	TGTGCCAGCAGCCGAGGACTAGCGGGAGAAGATGAGCAGTTCTTC
TRBV20-1	TRBJ2-3	-	-	CSASDSLGGVMTDTQYF	TGCAGTGCTAGCGATAGTCTAGGGGGAGTCATGACAGATACGCAGTATTTT
TRBV29-1	TRBJ2-7	TRBD2	many	CSVELAGSAGPYEQYF	TGCAGCGTTGAGCTAGCGGGATCGGCGGGCCCCTACGAGCAGTACTTC
TRBV5-1	TRBJ2-2	-	few	CASSSQLWGGELFF	TGCGCCAGCAGCTCCCAATTATGGGGCGGGGAGCTGTTTTTT
TRBV12-3/TRBV12-4	TRBJ2-2	-	many	CASSYDKNTGELFF	TGTGCCAGCAGTTACGACAAGAACACCGGGGAGCTGTTTTTT
TRBV27	TRBJ2-5	TRBD2	-	CASSFLASGSETQYF	TGTGCCAGCAGTTTTTTGGCTAGCGGGAGTGAGACCCAGTACTTC
TRBV29-1	TRBJ2-7	TRBD1	many	CSVGNPGTGISYEQYF	TGCAGCGTGGGGAATCCCGGGACAGGGATCTCCTACGAGCAGTACTTC
TRBV5-1	TRBJ2-3	TRBD1	-	CASSFSPGQGYTDTQYF	TGCGCCAGCAGCTTCAGCCCTGGACAGGGATACACAGATACGCAGTATTTT
TRBV30	TRBJ1-1	-	few	CAGDLQGHTEAFF	TGTGCCGGGGACCTACAGGGTCACACTGAAGCTTTCTTT
TRBV5-1	TRBJ2-7	-	many	CASSLASSYEQYF	TGCGCCAGCAGCTTGGCTTCCTCCTACGAGCAGTACTTC
TRBV5-1	TRBJ2-5	-	few	CASRSGPRETQYF	TGCGCCAGCAGGTCGGGTCCGCGAGAGACCCAGTACTTC
TRBV20-1	TRBJ2-3	TRBD1	-	CSASRDRGRQEDTQYF	TGCAGTGCTAGTCGGGACAGGGGGCGGCAGGAAGATACGCAGTATTTT
TRBV5-6	TRBJ2-7	-	many	CASSPPGPYNEQYF	TGTGCCAGCAGCCCACCAGGGCCATACAACGAGCAGTACTTC
TRBV25-1	TRBJ2-1	TRBD2	many	CASSEYYGRAGRTGNEQFF	TGTGCCAGCAGTGAATATTACGGGAGGGCCGGGAGAACAGGGAATGAGCAGTTCTTC
TRBV6-5	TRBJ2-5	-	many	CASFGETQYF	TGTGCCAGCTTCGGCGAGACCCAGTACTTC
TRBV20-1	TRBJ2-1	TRBD2	few	CCARDRNAGARYNEQFF	TGCTGTGCTAGAGATCGAAATGCGGGAGCCAGATACAATGAGCAGTTCTTC
TRBV5-1	TRBJ2-1	-	-	CASRPQGGGGEQFF	TGCGCCAGCAGACCTCAGGGAGGTGGGGGTGAGCAGTTCTTC
TRBV6-5	TRBJ2-7	-	many	CASSSVPSNYEQYF	TGTGCCAGCAGTTCCGTCCCGTCGAACTACGAGCAGTACTTC
TRBV5-1	TRBJ2-1	TRBD1	-	CASSPAGDRRNEQFF	TGCGCCAGCAGCCCCGCTGGGGACAGGCGTAATGAGCAGTTCTTC
TRBV29-1	TRBJ1-1	-	many	CSVEETRVAFF	TGCAGCGTTGAAGAGACGCGTGTCGCTTTCTTT
TRBV20-1	TRBJ2-1	-	many	CSARVVGVYNEQFF	TGCAGTGCTAGAGTTGTTGGTGTCTACAATGAGCAGTTCTTC
TRBV7-6	TRBJ2-1	TRBD2	many	CASSAGLGQNEQFF	TGTGCCAGCAGCGCGGGACTAGGGCAGAATGAGCAGTTCTTC
TRBV20-1	TRBJ2-3	TRBD2	many	CSARRASGSPDTQYF	TGCAGTGCTAGGCGGGCTAGCGGGAGTCCAGATACGCAGTATTTT
TRBV4-2	TRBJ2-2	-	-	CASSQGTGEELFF	TGTGCCAGCAGCCAAGGGACGGGCGAGGAGCTGTTTTTT
TRBV10-3	TRBJ1-5	TRBD1	many	CAISAAWTGNQPQHF	TGTGCCATCAGTGCGGCCTGGACAGGGAATCAGCCCCAGCATTTT
TRBV10-2	TRBJ2-2	-	many	CASSVSRELFF	TGCGCCAGTAGCGTAAGCCGGGAGCTGTTTTTT
TRBV20-1	TRBJ2-1	TRBD2	many	CSPGLAGLKTNEQFF	TGCAGCCCGGGACTAGCGGGCCTCAAAACCAATGAGCAGTTCTTC
TRBV5-1	TRBJ2-1	-	many	CASNPYHGGRLVEQFF	TGCGCCAGCAACCCCTATCATGGGGGGCGACTGGTTGAGCAGTTCTTC